The clone carrying this TCR beta chain was seen a single time. Its target is unknown. These data come from a study of human versus mouse CDR3 diversity and MHC coevolution. General study findings and limits: Compared with mice, human CDR3s carried more deletions and insertions on average.

Profiled with immunoSEQ multiplex PCR; TCRdb holds only in-frame clones, not every one. This repertoire shows tens of thousands of clones, roughly 93% found once; its top ten account for approximately 20%. Cells were CD45RO-negative CD62L-positive naive CD4 T cells sorted from PBMCs. The CDR3 runs 14 residues. Germline V gives CDR1 SGDLS, CDR2 YYNGEE. The V end lost 3 bases, the J end lost 0 bases, and 9 bases lay between the germline ends. The receptor's source is a person between 55 and 70 years old in good health. This chain joins TRBV9 and TRBJ1-1, with TRBD1 as a possible D gene (6 bases). Sequencing input: naive CD4+ T cells from blood. Subset here: CD45RO-negative CD62L-positive naive CD4 T cells. CDR3: CASSGTEMNTEAFF. CDR3 nucleotides: TGTGCCAGCAGCGGGACAGAAATGAACACTGAAGCTTTCTTT.